These T cell receptor beta chains were read from a single sample in a study of cytomegalovirus exposure and HLA in healthy donors. Libraries were prepared by immunoSEQ multiplex PCR; TCRdb keeps only in-frame clonotypes and omits some of them. The table counts 95,000 to 150,000 clones; 3.6% lies in the top ten. Sequencing was performed on PBMCs. The source of these receptors is a man between 18 and 35 years old in good health and CMV-seronegative. CDR3s include the opening cysteine and the closing phenylalanine or tryptophan. D genes are given only for firm matches.

D	length	J	V	CDR3	DNA
TRBD2	18	TRBJ2-3	TRBV5-1	CASSSGLAGGTSTDTQYF	TGCGCCAGCAGCTCCGGACTAGCGGGGGGTACTAGCACAGATACGCAGTATTTT
.	11	TRBJ2-2	TRBV25-1	CASRGAGELFF	TGTGCCAGCAGGGGAGCCGGGGAGCTGTTTTTT
.	15	TRBJ2-3	TRBV7-8	CASSTRAGSTDTQYF	TGTGCCAGCAGCACTCGTGCGGGATCCACAGATACGCAGTATTTT
TRBD2	14	TRBJ2-5	TRBV6-6	CASRASGSQETQYF	TGTGCCAGCAGGGCTAGCGGGTCCCAAGAGACCCAGTACTTC
.	16	TRBJ2-5	TRBV9	CASSTRFGAVSETQYF	TGTGCCAGCAGCACCCGATTTGGGGCGGTTTCGGAGACCCAGTACTTC
.	14	TRBJ2-7	TRBV7-6	CASSLGLHAYEQYF	TGTGCCAGCAGCTTAGGGCTCCACGCCTACGAGCAGTACTTC
TRBD1	16	TRBJ1-2	TRBV27	CASSFKRTGSGYGYTF	TGTGCCAGCAGTTTTAAGAGGACAGGGTCGGGCTATGGCTACACCTTC
.	15	TRBJ2-7	TRBV7-9	CASSSYRTPAYEQYF	TGTGCCAGCAGCTCCTACCGGACACCCGCCTACGAGCAGTACTTC
.	13	TRBJ2-1	TRBV5-6	CASSFEGADEQFF	TGTGCCAGCAGCTTTGAAGGGGCCGATGAGCAGTTCTTC
TRBD1	15	TRBJ1-2	TRBV5-1	CASSLGDRGDYGYTF	TGCGCCAGCAGCTTGGGGGACAGGGGGGACTATGGCTACACCTTC
TRBD1	14	TRBJ1-2	TRBV6-5	CASSRRDRVDGYTF	TGTGCCAGCAGTCGCCGGGACAGGGTAGATGGCTACACCTTC
.	15	TRBJ1-2	TRBV10-2	CASSESRGLGYGYTF	TGCGCCAGCAGTGAGTCGAGAGGGCTCGGCTATGGCTACACCTTC
.	10	TRBJ1-2	TRBV7-6	CASSFNGYTF	TGTGCCAGCAGCTTTAATGGCTACACCTTC
TRBD1	14	TRBJ1-1	TRBV27	CASSKQGARIGAFF	TGTGCCAGCAGTAAACAGGGGGCCCGGATTGGAGCTTTCTTT
.	13	TRBJ2-1	TRBV13	CASSADRNNEQFF	TGTGCCAGCAGCGCCGACAGAAACAATGAGCAGTTCTTC
.	13	TRBJ2-7	TRBV25-1	CASSEWGDYEQYF	TGTGCCAGCAGTGAATGGGGGGACTACGAGCAGTACTTC
TRBD1	15	TRBJ1-1	TRBV6-1	CASGTGRIMNTEAFF	TGTGCCAGCGGGACAGGGAGGATAATGAACACTGAAGCTTTCTTT
.	16	TRBJ2-6	TRBV4-1	CASSQGPVSGANVLTF	TGCGCCAGCAGCCAAGGCCCAGTATCTGGGGCCAACGTCCTGACTTTC
.	11	TRBJ1-2	TRBV5-4	CAIAGWDGYTF	TGTGCCATTGCAGGGTGGGATGGCTACACCTTC
.	15	TRBJ2-3	TRBV7-8	CASSLTVVSTDTQYF	TGTGCCAGCAGCTTAACGGTAGTGAGCACAGATACGCAGTATTTT
.	17	TRBJ2-7	TRBV19	CASSIDPLAGLQYEQYF	TGTGCCAGTAGTATAGATCCCCTGGCAGGGCTACAGTACGAGCAGTACTTC
.	14	TRBJ2-3	TRBV5-4	CASSSGGRTDTQYF	TGTGCCAGCAGCTCGGGGGGCCGCACAGATACGCAGTATTTT
TRBD1	15	TRBJ2-1	TRBV28	CASSNRQGPYNEQFF	TGTGCCAGCAGCAATAGACAGGGACCTTACAATGAGCAGTTCTTC
TRBD1	14	TRBJ1-2	TRBV19	CASSSDRVNYGYTF	TGTGCCAGTAGTTCAGACAGGGTAAACTATGGCTACACCTTC
.	13	TRBJ1-4	TRBV5-1	CASSLGQNEKLFF	TGCGCCAGCAGCTTGGGACAGAACGAAAAACTGTTTTTT
TRBD1	14	TRBJ1-6	TRBV7-9	CASSGDRVNSPLHF	TGTGCCAGCAGCGGAGACAGGGTGAATTCACCCCTCCACTTT
TRBD2	13	TRBJ2-1	TRBV5-4	CASSSGVAGEQFF	TGTGCCAGCAGCTCGGGGGTAGCGGGAGAGCAGTTCTTC
TRBD2	19	TRBJ2-1	TRBV11-2	CASTILGLAGPSSYNEQFF	TGTGCCAGCACCATATTAGGACTAGCGGGCCCAAGCTCCTACAATGAGCAGTTCTTC
TRBD1	16	TRBJ2-1	TRBV5-1	CASSLEGQKSYNEQFF	TGCGCCAGCAGCTTGGAGGGACAGAAGTCCTACAATGAGCAGTTCTTC
TRBD1	16	TRBJ2-3	TRBV18	CASSPPGQGLRDTQYF	TGTGCCAGCTCACCACCGGGACAGGGGCTTCGGGATACGCAGTATTTT
.	19	TRBJ1-6	TRBV19	CASSLNQGGRFSYNSPLHF	TGTGCCAGTAGTCTGAATCAGGGAGGGCGTTTCTCCTATAATTCACCCCTCCACTTT
.	16	TRBJ2-6	TRBV5-6	CASSLSRASGANVLTF	TGTGCCAGCAGCTTATCAAGAGCGTCTGGGGCCAACGTCCTGACTTTC
.	14	TRBJ1-6	TRBV4-2	CASSPPAGNSPLHF	TGTGCCAGCAGCCCTCCCGCAGGGAATTCACCCCTCCACTTT
TRBD2	18	TRBJ2-2	TRBV19	CASIRMASGRGNTGELFF	TGTGCCAGTATCCGCATGGCTAGCGGGAGGGGCAACACCGGGGAGCTGTTTTTT
TRBD2	15	TRBJ2-1	TRBV10-3	CAISLGSGAHNEQFF	TGTGCCATCAGCCTTGGGAGCGGGGCCCACAATGAGCAGTTCTTC
.	14	TRBJ2-1	TRBV5-1	CASSLETGLIEQFF	TGCGCCAGCAGCTTGGAGACGGGTTTAATTGAGCAGTTCTTC
.	13	TRBJ2-5	TRBV5-1	CASSLEVKETQYF	TGCGCCAGCAGCTTAGAGGTAAAAGAGACCCAGTACTTC
.	14	TRBJ2-2	TRBV15	CATSRDRSFGELFF	TGTGCCACCAGCAGAGATCGTTCTTTCGGGGAGCTGTTTTTT
.	13	TRBJ1-5	TRBV6-1	CASTRQGNQPQHF	TGTGCCAGCACCCGACAGGGCAATCAGCCCCAGCATTTT
TRBD1	14	TRBJ1-4	TRBV15	CATRPDRNNEKLFF	TGTGCCACCAGGCCGGACAGGAATAATGAAAAACTGTTTTTT
.	14	TRBJ2-3	TRBV2	CASTKAGAEDTQYF	TGTGCCAGCACAAAAGCAGGGGCCGAAGATACGCAGTATTTT
TRBD1	15	TRBJ1-1	TRBV5-1	CASSAEDRMNTEAFF	TGCGCCAGCAGCGCTGAGGACAGGATGAACACTGAAGCTTTCTTT
.	20	TRBJ2-1	TRBV28	CASRPTTGGPSGSSYNEQFF	TGTGCCAGCAGACCAACTACAGGGGGCCCTAGCGGGAGTAGCTACAATGAGCAGTTCTTC
.	13	TRBJ1-2	TRBV11-2	CASSLAETVGYTF	TGTGCCAGCAGCCTAGCGGAGACGGTGGGCTACACCTTC
TRBD1	13	TRBJ1-2	TRBV7-2	CASSFRDRGGYTF	TGTGCCAGCAGTTTCCGGGACAGGGGTGGCTACACCTTC
.	14	TRBJ1-5	TRBV19	CASSRQGTNQPQHF	TGTGCCAGTAGTAGGCAGGGGACGAATCAGCCCCAGCATTTT
.	14	TRBJ2-7	TRBV7-8	CASSFQGRTYEQYF	TGTGCCAGCAGCTTTCAAGGGAGGACCTACGAGCAGTACTTC
.	12	TRBJ2-7	TRBV18	CASSPAGYEQYF	TGTGCCAGCTCACCAGCGGGCTACGAGCAGTACTTC
.	14	TRBJ2-1	TRBV10-3	CATKGGETYNEQFF	TGTGCCACCAAAGGAGGGGAAACCTACAATGAGCAGTTCTTC
.	17	TRBJ2-2	TRBV5-1	CASSLDPGAGGRGELFF	TGCGCCAGCAGCTTGGATCCCGGAGCTGGCGGTAGGGGGGAGCTGTTTTTT
.	13	TRBJ2-1	TRBV25-1	CASKTVGPNEQFF	TGTGCCAGCAAGACAGTAGGACCCAATGAGCAGTTCTTC
TRBD2	12	TRBJ2-1	TRBV19	CASSRTSAEQFF	TGTGCCAGTAGTAGGACTAGCGCTGAGCAGTTCTTC
TRBD2	18	TRBJ2-1	TRBV19	CASSIDWVAGISYNEQFF	TGTGCCAGTAGTATAGATTGGGTAGCGGGGATCTCCTACAATGAGCAGTTCTTC
.	13	TRBJ2-7	TRBV19	CASSPMDTYEQYF	TGTGCCAGTAGTCCGATGGACACCTACGAGCAGTACTTC
TRBD2	15	TRBJ2-5	TRBV4-1	CASSQVGSGGETQYF	TGCGCCAGCAGCCAAGTAGGTAGCGGGGGAGAGACCCAGTACTTC
.	16	TRBJ1-6	TRBV7-9	CASSGRGGPENSPLHF	TGTGCCAGCAGCGGGAGAGGTGGGCCCGAAAATTCACCCCTCCACTTT
.	16	TRBJ2-7	TRBV5-5	CASSSNLGGASYEQYF	TGTGCCAGCAGCTCGAACCTAGGGGGTGCTTCCTACGAGCAGTACTTC
TRBD1	13	TRBJ2-7	TRBV19	CASSDRGVAEQYF	TGTGCCAGTAGTGACAGGGGGGTGGCCGAGCAGTACTTC
.	14	TRBJ1-2	TRBV13	CASSLKGRIHGYTF	TGTGCCAGCAGTCTTAAAGGGAGGATCCATGGCTACACCTTC
.	13	TRBJ1-2	TRBV5-4	CASSTTGFYGYTF	TGTGCCAGCAGCACAACAGGGTTCTATGGCTACACCTTC